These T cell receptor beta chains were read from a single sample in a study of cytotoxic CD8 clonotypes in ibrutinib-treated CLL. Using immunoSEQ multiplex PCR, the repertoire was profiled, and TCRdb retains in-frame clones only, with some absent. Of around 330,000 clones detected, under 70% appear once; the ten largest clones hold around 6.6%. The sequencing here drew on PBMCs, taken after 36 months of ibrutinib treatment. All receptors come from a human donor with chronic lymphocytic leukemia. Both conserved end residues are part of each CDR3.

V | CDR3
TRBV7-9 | CASRRSLSPPHF
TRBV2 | CASSESPAGGYTF
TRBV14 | CASKPTSGTYNEQFF
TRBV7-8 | CASSFAGDGYTF
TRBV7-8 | CATTDSGIWGNEQFF
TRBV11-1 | CASSPGVFQPQHF
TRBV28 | CASSLRSTLNTEAFF
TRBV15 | CATSRDSWEQYF
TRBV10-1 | CASTETSLASYEQYF
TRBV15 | CATSAGQLSNQPQHF
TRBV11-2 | CASTDRGVTNEKLFF
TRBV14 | CASTLLRQARAFF
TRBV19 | CASRRLAGDNEQFF
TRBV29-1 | CSVEARNTEAFF
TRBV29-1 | CSVVKRHWGRGTEAFF
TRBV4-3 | CASSSRVWTLGGYTF
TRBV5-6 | CASTPGLAQNTGELFF
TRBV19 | CASSTRGGGYTF
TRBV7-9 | CASSPRDVWETQYF
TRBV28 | CASSPIDRGADTQYF
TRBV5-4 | CASSSPSRGTYNEQFF
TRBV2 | CASSDGQGIEKLFF
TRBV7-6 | CASSLASDQPQHF
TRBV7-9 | CAITRVLAPLNTGELFF
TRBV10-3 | CAISGQGEEKLFF
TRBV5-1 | CASSLDVGGRNTIYF
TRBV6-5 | CASRVGLYNTDTQYF
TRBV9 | CASSSRTSGALYEQYF
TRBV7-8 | CASSLGLAGPYNEQFF
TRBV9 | CASSADTGEGSYEQYF
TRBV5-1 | CASSLIQAGGSTDTQYF
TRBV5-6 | CASSLAAGPNEQFF
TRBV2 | CASSEDRVSHTQYF
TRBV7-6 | CASSLPAGTWSRETQYF
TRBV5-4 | CASSMWTGGYPDTQYF
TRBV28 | CASSQGGLTQPYEQYF
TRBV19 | CASSILPSVSNYTF
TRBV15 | CATSRDQAGGSQPQHF
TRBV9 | CASSVDSYSNQPQHF
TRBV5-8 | CASSPGLAGLTYEQYF
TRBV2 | CASSETGKFTTDTQYF
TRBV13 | CASSSASGSRDTQYF
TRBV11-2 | CASSLLRVAGRVYEQYF
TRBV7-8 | CASSQHAAGYGYTF
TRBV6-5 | CASRGRDRRGDTQYF
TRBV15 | CATRRSGEETQYF
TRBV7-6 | CASSLGSQSAWEQYF